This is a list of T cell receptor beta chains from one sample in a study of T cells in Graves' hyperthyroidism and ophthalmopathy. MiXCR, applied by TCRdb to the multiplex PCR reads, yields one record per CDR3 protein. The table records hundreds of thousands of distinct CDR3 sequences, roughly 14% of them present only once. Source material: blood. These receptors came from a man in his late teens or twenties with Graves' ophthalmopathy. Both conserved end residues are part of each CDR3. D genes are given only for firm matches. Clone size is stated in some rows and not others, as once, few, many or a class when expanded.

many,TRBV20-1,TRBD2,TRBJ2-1,TGCAGTGCTAGAGATCAAGCGGGAGTTGGGTATGAGCAGTTCTTC,CSARDQAGVGYEQFF
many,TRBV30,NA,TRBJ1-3,TGTGCCTGCCGGAGGGAGTACACCATATATTTT,CACRREYTIYF
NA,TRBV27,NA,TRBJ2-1,TGTGCCAGCAGTTTTTGGGGCGATGAGCAGTTCTTC,CASSFWGDEQFF
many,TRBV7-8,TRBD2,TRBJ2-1,TGTGCCAGCAGCATAATAGCGGGAGTTTGGGATGAGCAGTTCTTC,CASSIIAGVWDEQFF
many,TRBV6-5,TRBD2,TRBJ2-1,TGTGCCAGCAGTTACTCCTGGACTAGGCCCTACAATGAGCAGTTCTTC,CASSYSWTRPYNEQFF
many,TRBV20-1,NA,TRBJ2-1,TGCAGTGCTAGGGCTTTTATCTCGGGGCCGTACAATGAGCAGTTCTTC,CSARAFISGPYNEQFF
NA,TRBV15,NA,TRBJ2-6,TGTGCCACCAGCAGTTCAGGGTATGGGGCCAACGTCCTGACTTTC,CATSSSGYGANVLTF
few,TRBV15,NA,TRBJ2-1,TGTGCCACCAGCAGAGATCGGACAGTTCGCTACAATGAGCAGTTCTTC,CATSRDRTVRYNEQFF
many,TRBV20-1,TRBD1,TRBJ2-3,TGCAGTGCTGGTTATACAGGGGGCACAGATACGCAGTATTTT,CSAGYTGGTDTQYF
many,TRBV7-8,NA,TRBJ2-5,TGTGCCAGCAGCTTAGGGGTGCTACGAGAGACCCAGTACTTC,CASSLGVLRETQYF
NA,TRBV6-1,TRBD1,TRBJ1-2,TGTGCCAGCAGTTACGAGGGGGCAGATGGCTACACCTTC,CASSYEGADGYTF
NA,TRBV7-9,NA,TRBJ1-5,TGTGCCAGCAGACGGGGATCGGGTCAGCCCCAGCATTTT,CASRRGSGQPQHF
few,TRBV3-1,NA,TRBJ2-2,TGTGCCAGCAGCCAAGTGGTCTACACCGGGGAGCTGTTTTTT,CASSQVVYTGELFF
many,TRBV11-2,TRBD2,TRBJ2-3,TGTGCCAGCAGCCAGGTGGGGGGGAGCACAGATACGCAGTATTTT,CASSQVGGSTDTQYF
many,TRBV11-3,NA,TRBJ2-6,TGTGCCAGCAGCTTACAAGGGGCCAACGTCCTGACTTTC,CASSLQGANVLTF
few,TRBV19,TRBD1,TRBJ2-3,TGTGCCAGTAGTATCGACAGGGGGGGCACAGATACGCAGTATTTT,CASSIDRGGTDTQYF
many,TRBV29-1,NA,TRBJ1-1,TGCAGCACCAAACAGGGCGAGCACACTGAAGCTTTCTTT,CSTKQGEHTEAFF
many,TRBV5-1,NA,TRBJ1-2,TGCGCCAGCAGCTTGGAGGCCGGTTGGGGGACTAACTATGGCTACACCTTC,CASSLEAGWGTNYGYTF
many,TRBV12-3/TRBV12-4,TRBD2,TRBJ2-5,TGTGCCAGCAGTTTAGCGCCGGGTTTGGGAGGGGTCGAGACCCAGTACTTC,CASSLAPGLGGVETQYF
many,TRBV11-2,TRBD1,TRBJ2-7,TGTGCCAGCAGCGAGGGACAGGATGGGGCATACTACGAGCAGTACTTC,CASSEGQDGAYYEQYF
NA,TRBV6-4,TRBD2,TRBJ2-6,TGTGCCAGCAGTGACACTAGCGGGGGGGCCTCTGGGGCCAACGTCCTGACTTTC,CASSDTSGGASGANVLTF
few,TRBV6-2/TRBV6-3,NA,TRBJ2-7,TGTGCCAGCAGTTGGCCCGAGCAGTACTTC,CASSWPEQYF
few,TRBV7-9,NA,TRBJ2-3,TGTGCCAGCAGCGATGCAGGGAGCACAGATACGCAGTATTTT,CASSDAGSTDTQYF
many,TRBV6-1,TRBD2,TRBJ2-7,TGTGCCACCACTAGTGGGACTGGCGGGAGCGCCTACGAGCAGTACTTC,CATTSGTGGSAYEQYF
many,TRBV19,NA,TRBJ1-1,TGTGCCAGTAGACACGACAAACCGAACACTGAAGCTTTCTTT,CASRHDKPNTEAFF
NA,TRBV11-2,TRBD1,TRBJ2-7,TGTGCCAGCAGCTCAGAACCGGACAGGGGCCCCGAGCAGTACTTC,CASSSEPDRGPEQYF
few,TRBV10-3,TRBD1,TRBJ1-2,TGTGTCATCAGTGATCGGGTGCGGACAGGCGAGTCTGGCTACACCTTC,CVISDRVRTGESGYTF
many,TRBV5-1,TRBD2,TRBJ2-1,TGCGCCAGCAGCCCGGGGAGGGGACAGGGACTAGCGGGACTTCGAAATGAGCAGTTCTTC,CASSPGRGQGLAGLRNEQFF
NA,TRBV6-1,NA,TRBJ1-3,TGTGCCAGCAGTGAGTATGGGGTCTCAGTCGCTCCTGGAAACACCATATATTTT,CASSEYGVSVAPGNTIYF
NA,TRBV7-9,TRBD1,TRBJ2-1,TGTGCCAGCAGCTTATGGACAGGGGGTAACAAAGAGCAGTTCTTC,CASSLWTGGNKEQFF
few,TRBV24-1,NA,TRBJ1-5,TGTGCCACCAGTGATGGCCCTCAGCCCCAGCATTTT,CATSDGPQPQHF
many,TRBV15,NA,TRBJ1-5,TGTGCCACCAGCAGAGCAGGCGGCAATCAGCCCCAGCATTTT,CATSRAGGNQPQHF
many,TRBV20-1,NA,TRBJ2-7,TGCAGTGCTAGAACCACTAGTCAATCCTACGAGCAGTACTTC,CSARTTSQSYEQYF
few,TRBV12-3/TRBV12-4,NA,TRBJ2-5,TGTGCCAGCAGTTTACCACAGAAAGAGACCCAGTACTTC,CASSLPQKETQYF